This T cell receptor beta chain came from a study of T-cell reconstitution after alpha-beta-depleted transplantation in children. The germline gives CDR1 SNHLY, CDR2 FYNNEI. Trimming shortened V by 8 bases and J by 6 bases, and 12 bases separated the two germline ends. CDR3 length: 12 residues. Molecular barcoding with unique molecular identifiers was used for the TCRbeta library. TCRdb fed the PCR reads into MiXCR, producing one record per CDR3 protein. The sample holds 250,000 to 300,000 distinct CDR3 sequences, 10% seen once. This clonotype was found many times. This TCR was sampled from a boy under three years old with acute myeloid leukemia, due to receive a stem cell transplant. The sequences come from PBMCs, collected before TCRalphabeta/CD19-depleted stem cell transplant. The V and J genes are TRBV2 and TRBJ2-3; TRBD2 might be the D (5 bases). The CDR3 protein is CASSEGADTQYF. The CDR3 DNA sequence: TGTGCCAGCTCCGAGGGAGCGGATACGCAGTATTTT.